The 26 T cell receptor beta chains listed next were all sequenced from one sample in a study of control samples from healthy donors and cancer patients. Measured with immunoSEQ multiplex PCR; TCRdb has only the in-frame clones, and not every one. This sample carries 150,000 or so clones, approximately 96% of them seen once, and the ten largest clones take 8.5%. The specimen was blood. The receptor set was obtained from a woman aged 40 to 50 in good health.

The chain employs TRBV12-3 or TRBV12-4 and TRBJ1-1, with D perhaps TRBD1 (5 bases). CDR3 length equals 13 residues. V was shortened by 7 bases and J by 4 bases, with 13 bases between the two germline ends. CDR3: CASTLGQTTEAFF. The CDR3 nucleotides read TGTGCCAGCACATTGGGGCAGACCACTGAAGCTTTCTTT.

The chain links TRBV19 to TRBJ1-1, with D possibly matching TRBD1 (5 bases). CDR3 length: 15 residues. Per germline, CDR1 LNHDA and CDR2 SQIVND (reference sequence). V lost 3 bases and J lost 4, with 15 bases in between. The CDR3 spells CASSMGAGWGTEAFF. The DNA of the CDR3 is TGTGCCAGTAGTATGGGAGCAGGGTGGGGCACTGAAGCTTTCTTT.

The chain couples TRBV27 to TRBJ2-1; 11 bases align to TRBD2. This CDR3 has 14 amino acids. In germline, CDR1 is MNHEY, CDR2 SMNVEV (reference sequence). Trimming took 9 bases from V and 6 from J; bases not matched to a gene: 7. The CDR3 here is CASSTSGSLNEQFF. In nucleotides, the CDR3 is TGTGCCAGTTCCACTAGCGGGAGTCTCAATGAGCAGTTCTTC.

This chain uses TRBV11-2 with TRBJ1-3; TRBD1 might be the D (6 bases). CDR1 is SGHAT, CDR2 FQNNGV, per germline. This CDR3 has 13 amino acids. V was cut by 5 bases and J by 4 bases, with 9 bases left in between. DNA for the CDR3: TGTGCCAGCAGCCGGGACAACGGAAACACCATATATTTT. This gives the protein CASSRDNGNTIYF.

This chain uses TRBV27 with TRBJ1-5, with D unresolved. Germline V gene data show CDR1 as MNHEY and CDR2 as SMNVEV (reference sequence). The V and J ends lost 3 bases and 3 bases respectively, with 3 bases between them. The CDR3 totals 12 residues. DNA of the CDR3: TGTGCCAGCAGTTTGTTCAATCAGCCCCAGCATTTT. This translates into CASSLFNQPQHF.

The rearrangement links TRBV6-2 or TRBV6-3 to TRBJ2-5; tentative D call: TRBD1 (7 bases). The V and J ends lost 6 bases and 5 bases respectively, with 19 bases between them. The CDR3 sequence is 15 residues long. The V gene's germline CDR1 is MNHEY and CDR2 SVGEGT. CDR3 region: CASSRRQGGMETQYF. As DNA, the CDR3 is TGTGCCAGCAGCCGTCGACAGGGAGGTATGGAGACCCAGTACTTC.

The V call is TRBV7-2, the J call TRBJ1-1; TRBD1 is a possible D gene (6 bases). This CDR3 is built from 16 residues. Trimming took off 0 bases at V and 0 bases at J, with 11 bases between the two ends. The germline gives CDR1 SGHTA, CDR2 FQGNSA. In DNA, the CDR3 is TGTGCCAGCAGCTTAGCGACAGGACCGATGAACACTGAAGCTTTCTTT. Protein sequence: CASSLATGPMNTEAFF.

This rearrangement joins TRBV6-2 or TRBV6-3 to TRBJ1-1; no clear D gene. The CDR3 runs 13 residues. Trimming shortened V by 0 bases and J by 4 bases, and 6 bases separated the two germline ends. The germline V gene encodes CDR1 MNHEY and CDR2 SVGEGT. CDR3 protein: CASSYSGITEAFF. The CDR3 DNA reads TGTGCCAGCAGTTACTCGGGTATCACTGAAGCTTTCTTT.

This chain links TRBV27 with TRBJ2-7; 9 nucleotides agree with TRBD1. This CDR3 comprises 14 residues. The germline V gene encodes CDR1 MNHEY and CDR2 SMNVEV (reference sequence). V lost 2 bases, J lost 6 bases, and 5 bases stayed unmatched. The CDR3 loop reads CASSLSPQGAEQYF. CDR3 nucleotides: TGTGCCAGCAGTTTAAGTCCACAGGGGGCCGAGCAGTACTTC.

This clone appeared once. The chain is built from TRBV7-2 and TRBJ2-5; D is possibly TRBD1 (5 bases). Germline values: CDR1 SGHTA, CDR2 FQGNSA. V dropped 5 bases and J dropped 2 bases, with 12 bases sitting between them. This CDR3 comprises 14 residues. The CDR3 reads CASSRPRVQETQYF. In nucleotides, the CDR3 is TGTGCCAGCAGCAGACCCAGGGTGCAAGAGACCCAGTACTTC. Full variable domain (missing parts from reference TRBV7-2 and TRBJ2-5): GAGVSQSPSNKVTEKGKDVELRCDPISGHTALYWYRQSLGQGLEFLIYFQGNSAPDKSGLPSDRFSAERTGGSVSTLTIQRTQQEDSAVYLCASSRPRVQETQYFGPGTRLLVL.

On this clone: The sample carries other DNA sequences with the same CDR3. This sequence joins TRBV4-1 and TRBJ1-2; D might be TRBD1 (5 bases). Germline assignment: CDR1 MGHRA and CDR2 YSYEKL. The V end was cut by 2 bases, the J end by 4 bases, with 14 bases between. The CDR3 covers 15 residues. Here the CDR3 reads CASSQSMFTGYGYTF. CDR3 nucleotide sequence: TGCGCCAGCAGCCAATCCATGTTTACAGGCTATGGCTACACCTTC.

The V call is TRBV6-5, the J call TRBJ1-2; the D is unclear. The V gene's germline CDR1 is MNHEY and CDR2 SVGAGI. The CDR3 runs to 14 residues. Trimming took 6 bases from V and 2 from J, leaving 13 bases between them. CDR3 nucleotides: TGTGCCAGCAGCACCGGATCATTGAACTATGGCTACACCTTC. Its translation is CASSTGSLNYGYTF.

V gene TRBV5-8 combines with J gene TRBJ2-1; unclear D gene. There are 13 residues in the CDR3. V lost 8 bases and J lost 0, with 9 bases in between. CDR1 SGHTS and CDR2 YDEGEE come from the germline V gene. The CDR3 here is CASDTSSYNEQFF. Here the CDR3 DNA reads TGTGCCAGTGACACAAGCTCCTACAATGAGCAGTTCTTC. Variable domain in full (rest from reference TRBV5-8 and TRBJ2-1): EAGVTQSPTHLIKTRGQQATLRCSPISGHTSVYWYQQALGLGLQFLLWYDEGEERNRGNFPPRFSGRQFPNYSSELNVNALELEDSALYLCASDTSSYNEQFFGPGTRLTVL.

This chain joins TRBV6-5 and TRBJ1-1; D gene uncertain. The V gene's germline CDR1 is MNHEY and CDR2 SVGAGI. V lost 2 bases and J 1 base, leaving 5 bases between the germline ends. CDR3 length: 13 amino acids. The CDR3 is CASSYAGNTEAFF. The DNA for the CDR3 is TGTGCCAGCAGTTACGCGGGGAACACTGAAGCTTTCTTT.

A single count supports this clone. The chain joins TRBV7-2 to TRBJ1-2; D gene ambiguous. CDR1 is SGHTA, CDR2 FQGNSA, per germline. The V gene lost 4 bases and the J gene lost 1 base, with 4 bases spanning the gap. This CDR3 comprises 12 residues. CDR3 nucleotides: TGTGCCAGCAGCTCTAGTAACTATGGCTACACCTTC. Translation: CASSSSNYGYTF.

CDR3 protein: CAWARETQYF. The CDR3 DNA follows: TGTGCCTGGGCTAGAGAGACCCAGTACTTC. This chain joins TRBV30 and TRBJ2-5; D remains ambiguous. There are 10 residues in the CDR3. Between the trimmed V and J ends, which lost 5 bases and 4 bases, there was a span of 5 bases. Germline-derived CDR1 and CDR2 are GTSNPN and SVGIG (reference sequence).

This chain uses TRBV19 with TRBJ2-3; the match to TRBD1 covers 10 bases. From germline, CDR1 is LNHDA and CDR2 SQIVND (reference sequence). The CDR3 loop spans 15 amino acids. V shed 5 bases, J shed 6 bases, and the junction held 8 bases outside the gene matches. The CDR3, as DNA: TGTGCCAGTAGTTCCTGGGACAGGGGTGCTGATACGCAGTATTTT. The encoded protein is CASSSWDRGADTQYF.

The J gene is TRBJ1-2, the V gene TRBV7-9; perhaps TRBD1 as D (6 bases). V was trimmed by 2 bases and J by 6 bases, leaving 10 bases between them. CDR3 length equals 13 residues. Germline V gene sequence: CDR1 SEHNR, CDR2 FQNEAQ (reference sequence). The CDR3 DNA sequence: TGTGCCAGCAGCTTAAGGGGGTTGGATGGCTACACCTTC. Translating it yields CASSLRGLDGYTF.

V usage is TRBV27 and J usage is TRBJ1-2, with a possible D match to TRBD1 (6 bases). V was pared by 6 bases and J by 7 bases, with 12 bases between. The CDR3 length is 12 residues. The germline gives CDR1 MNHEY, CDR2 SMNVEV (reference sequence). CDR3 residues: CASSPQGLGYTF. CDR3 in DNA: TGTGCCAGCAGCCCACAGGGTCTTGGCTACACCTTC.

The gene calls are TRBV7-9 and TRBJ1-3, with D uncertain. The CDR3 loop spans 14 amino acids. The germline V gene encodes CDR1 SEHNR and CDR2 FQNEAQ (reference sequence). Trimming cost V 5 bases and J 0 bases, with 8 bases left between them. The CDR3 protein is CASSETSSGNTIYF. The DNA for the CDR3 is TGTGCCAGCAGCGAGACGAGCTCTGGAAACACCATATATTTT.

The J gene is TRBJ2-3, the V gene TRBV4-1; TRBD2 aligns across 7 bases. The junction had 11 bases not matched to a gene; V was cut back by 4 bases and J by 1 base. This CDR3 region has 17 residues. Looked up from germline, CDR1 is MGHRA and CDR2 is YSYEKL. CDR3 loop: CASSPASWRERTDTQYF. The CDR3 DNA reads TGCGCCAGCAGCCCCGCGAGTTGGCGGGAGCGCACAGATACGCAGTATTTT.

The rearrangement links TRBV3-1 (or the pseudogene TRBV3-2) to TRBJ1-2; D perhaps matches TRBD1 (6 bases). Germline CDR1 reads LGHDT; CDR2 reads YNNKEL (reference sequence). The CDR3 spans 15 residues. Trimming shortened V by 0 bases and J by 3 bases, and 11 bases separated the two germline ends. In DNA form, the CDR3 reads TGTGCCAGCAGCCAAGATCTGGGGGCGGACTATGGCTACACCTTC. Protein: CASSQDLGADYGYTF.

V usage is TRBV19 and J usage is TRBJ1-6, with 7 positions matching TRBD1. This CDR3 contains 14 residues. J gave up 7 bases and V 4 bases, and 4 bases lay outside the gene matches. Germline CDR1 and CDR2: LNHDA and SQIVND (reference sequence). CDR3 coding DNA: TGTGCCAGTAGTACCGGGACAGAGAATTCACCCCTCCACTTT. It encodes CASSTGTENSPLHF.

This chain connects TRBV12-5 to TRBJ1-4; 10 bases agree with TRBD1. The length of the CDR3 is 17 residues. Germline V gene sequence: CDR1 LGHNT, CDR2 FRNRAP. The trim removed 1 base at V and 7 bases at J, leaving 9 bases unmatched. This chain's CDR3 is CASGLGIGGQGREKLFF. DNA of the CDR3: TGTGCTAGTGGTTTGGGGATCGGGGGACAGGGGCGTGAAAAACTGTTTTTT.

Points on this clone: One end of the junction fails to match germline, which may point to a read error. CDR3 in amino acids: CASSLDGSSYNEQFF. CDR3 nucleotides: TGTGCCAGTAGTTTAGACGGGAGCTCCTACAATGAGCAGTTCTTC. The genes are TRBV19 and TRBJ2-1; possible D gene TRBD2, 6 bases. CDR3 length: 15 residues. Germline V gives CDR1 LNHDA, CDR2 SQIVND (reference sequence).

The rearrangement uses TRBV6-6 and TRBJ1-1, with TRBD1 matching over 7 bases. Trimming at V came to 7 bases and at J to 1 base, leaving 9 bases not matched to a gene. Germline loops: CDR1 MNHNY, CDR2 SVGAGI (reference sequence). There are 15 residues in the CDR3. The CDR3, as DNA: TGTGCCAGCAAGGGGTGGAGGACAGGGAACACTGAAGCTTTCTTT. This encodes CASKGWRTGNTEAFF.